These 28 T cell receptor beta chains were all obtained from the same sample, sequenced in a study of shared clonotypes between healthy human individuals (dated by TCRdb to 2020 to 2021). The library came from the immunoSEQ multiplex PCR assay. Imported from immuneACCESS, the table was reduced by TCRdb to in-frame sequences with V and J called. These copies leave out some clones; in studies compared against another copy, an unresolved V gene accounts for under half, and the cause of the remainder is not known. The sample yields roughly 2,500,000 clones; roughly 93% were counted once. About 0.39% of the sample comes from the top ten. Sequenced: naive CD4+ T cells from PBMCs. The sample's cell subset or site label is to be understood as: CD45RA+ positively selected. The receptors come from a man aged 18 to 29 in good health. Some clones in this sample may be carry-over from other donors' samples.

This sequence joins TRBV30 and TRBJ1-1; TRBD1 is a possible D gene (5 bases). Germline assignment: CDR1 GTSNPN and CDR2 SVGIG (reference sequence). The CDR3 is 13 residues long. The CDR3 DNA sequence: TGTGCTTACGTTTTGGGGGTGAACACTGAAGCTTTCTTT. This encodes CAYVLGVNTEAFF.

This sequence joins TRBV7-9 and TRBJ2-7; a weak D match, TRBD2 (5 bases). The V end was cut by 5 bases, the J end by 0 bases, with 11 bases between. CDR3 size: 14 residues. From germline, CDR1 is SEHNR and CDR2 FQNEAQ (reference sequence). The CDR3, as DNA: TGTGCCAGCAGCCGCGGACTGAGCTCCTACGAGCAGTACTTC. Translated, it gives CASSRGLSSYEQYF.

The rearrangement joins TRBV7-9 to TRBJ2-1, with 7 positions matching TRBD1. The J segment lost 7 bases and the V segment lost 5 bases, leaving 2 bases of the junction unmatched. CDR3 length equals 12 residues. Germline lookup yields CDR1 SEHNR and CDR2 FQNEAQ (reference sequence). The CDR3 protein is CASSTTGNEQFF. For the CDR3, the DNA is TGTGCCAGCAGCACGACAGGGAATGAGCAGTTCTTC.

The chain uses TRBV25-1 and TRBJ1-1, with a weak D call TRBD1 (6 bases). The CDR3 length is 15 residues. V lost 3 bases and J 2 bases, leaving 13 bases between the germline ends. CDR1 is MGHDK, CDR2 SYGVNS, per germline. The CDR3 coding sequence is TGTGCCAGCAGTGATTCCGGGACACACAACACTGAAGCTTTCTTT. Its protein is CASSDSGTHNTEAFF.

The chain is built from TRBV9 and TRBJ2-3; D might be TRBD1 or TRBD2, each matching 5 bases. V shed 0 bases and J shed 5 bases, with 10 bases lying between them. The germline V gene encodes CDR1 SGDLS and CDR2 YYNGEE. The CDR3 is 14 amino acids. Written as DNA, the CDR3 is TGTGCCAGCAGCGTAGCCTCTGGGGGAGATACGCAGTATTTT. Encoded protein: CASSVASGGDTQYF.

This sequence joins TRBV4-1 and TRBJ2-5; no clear D. The CDR3 covers 13 residues. Germline V CDR1 and CDR2: MGHRA, YSYEKL. V was cut by 0 bases and J by 5 bases, with 7 bases left in between. DNA of the CDR3: TGCGCCAGCAGCCAAGATCGATCGGAGACCCAGTACTTC. Amino acid sequence: CASSQDRSETQYF.

The chain has TRBV6-5 and TRBJ1-5; D gene ambiguous. V was shortened by 4 bases and J by 5 bases, with 15 bases between the two germline ends. Germline loops: CDR1 MNHEY, CDR2 SVGAGI. The CDR3 totals 15 residues. CDR3 DNA sequence: TGTGCCAGCAGTTTGGGTGGATCTCTAGATCAGCCCCAGCATTTT. As protein: CASSLGGSLDQPQHF.

This clone has a single count. The chain is built from TRBV27 and TRBJ2-7, with 7 bases identical to TRBD2. V lost 2 bases to trimming and J lost 2 bases; unmatched junction nucleotides: 12. Germline CDR1 MNHEY, CDR2 SMNVEV (reference sequence). The length of the CDR3 is 17 residues. The CDR3 DNA sequence: TGTGCCAGCAGTTTAAGCGCGATATCTAGCGGCCCCTACGAGCAGTACTTC. Translated: CASSLSAISSGPYEQYF.

V gene TRBV2 combines with J gene TRBJ2-1; 8 nucleotides align to TRBD2. Trimming at V came to 6 bases and at J to 7 bases, leaving 2 bases not matched to a gene. Germline V gene lookup returns CDR1 SNHLY and CDR2 FYNNEI. CDR3 length equals 12 residues. The CDR3 loop is CASRGTRNEQFF. CDR3 sequence (DNA): TGTGCCAGCAGAGGGACTAGGAATGAGCAGTTCTTC.

V usage is TRBV7-6 and J usage is TRBJ2-7, with unresolved D. The germline gives CDR1 SGHVS, CDR2 FNYEAQ. V was shortened by 4 bases and J by 2 bases, with 12 bases between the two germline ends. This CDR3 is built from 14 residues. CDR3 DNA: TGTGCCAGCAGCTCCCGACATGGAACCTACGAGCAGTACTTC. Translated: CASSSRHGTYEQYF. The variable domain in full, with the rest retrieved from reference TRBV7-6 and TRBJ2-7, is GAGVSQSPRYKVTKRGQDVALRCDPISGHVSLYWYRQALGQGPEFLTYFNYEAQQDKSGLPNDRFSAERPEGSISTLTIQRTEQRDSAMYRCASSSRHGTYEQYFGPGTRLTVT.

V usage is TRBV18 and J usage is TRBJ1-5, with D possibly TRBD1 on 5 matching bases. This CDR3 has 16 amino acids. Germline CDR1 is KGHSH and CDR2 is LQKENI. V shed 1 base and J shed 10 bases, with 20 bases lying between them. CDR3 in DNA: TGTGCCAGCTCACCACGGGGGGGGGTGGAGAAGGATCCCCAGCATTTT. It encodes CASSPRGGVEKDPQHF.

The chain uses TRBV2 and TRBJ2-5; a possible D gene is TRBD2 (6 bases). The CDR3 is made up of 16 amino acids. V was cut by 4 bases and J by 3 bases, with 18 bases left in between. The V gene's germline CDR1 is SNHLY and CDR2 FYNNEI. This CDR3 is CASSGSTSEGEETQYF. DNA for the CDR3: TGTGCCAGCAGTGGCTCGACTAGTGAGGGTGAAGAGACCCAGTACTTC.

The chain recombines TRBV11-2 with TRBJ2-1; TRBD2 matches 13 bases. V shed 5 bases and J 7 bases; nucleotides not matched to a gene: 8. This CDR3 spans 16 amino acids. Per germline, CDR1 SGHAT and CDR2 FQNNGV. The CDR3 here is CASSPGTSGMWNEQFF. The CDR3 coding sequence is TGTGCCAGCAGCCCCGGGACTAGCGGGATGTGGAATGAGCAGTTCTTC.

V usage is TRBV19 and J usage is TRBJ2-5; D perhaps matches TRBD2 (5 bases). The CDR3 length is 14 residues. V was cut by 4 bases and J by 10 bases, with 19 bases left in between. In germline, CDR1 is LNHDA, CDR2 SQIVND (reference sequence). CDR3 nucleotide sequence: TGTGCCAGTAGTACCACGACCCCGGGGTTCGGCCAGTACTTC. Amino acids: CASSTTTPGFGQYF.

This chain joins TRBV2 and TRBJ2-2, with TRBD1 as a possible D gene (5 bases). Germline lookup yields CDR1 SNHLY and CDR2 FYNNEI. CDR3 length: 15 amino acids. With 7 bases removed from V and 2 bases from J, the gap between germline ends came to 14 bases. CDR3 sequence: CASTRAQLNTGELFF. CDR3 nucleotides: TGTGCCAGCACCAGGGCGCAGCTTAACACCGGGGAGCTGTTTTTT.

This chain links TRBV2 with TRBJ2-2, with no clear D. Germline CDR1 reads SNHLY; CDR2 reads FYNNEI. V shed 5 bases and J shed 2 bases, with 18 bases lying between them. The CDR3 runs to 17 residues. The CDR3 DNA reads TGTGCCAGCAGTTACCATCCCTCACCAACTAACACCGGGGAGCTGTTTTTT. Translated: CASSYHPSPTNTGELFF. Filled out from reference TRBV2 and TRBJ2-2, the complete variable domain reads EPEVTQTPSHQVTQMGQEVILRCVPISNHLYFYWYRQILGQKVEFLVSFYNNEISEKSEIFDDQFSVERPDGSNFTLKIRSTKLEDSAMYFCASSYHPSPTNTGELFFGEGSRLTVL.

The chain recombines TRBV11-2 with TRBJ2-1; D unclear. The CDR3 is 12 amino acids. Germline assignment: CDR1 SGHAT and CDR2 FQNNGV. V lost 4 bases to trimming and J lost 8 bases, with 9 bases between them. The CDR3 is CASSSAWYEQFF. In DNA, the CDR3 is TGTGCCAGCAGCTCCGCGTGGTATGAGCAGTTCTTC.

V usage is TRBV20-1 and J usage is TRBJ2-2; D ambiguous. Trimming removed 3 bases at V and 4 bases at J, with 3 bases between. CDR1 is DFQATT, CDR2 SNEGSKA, per germline (reference sequence). The CDR3 runs 11 residues. The CDR3 spells CSARSTGELFF. For the CDR3, the DNA is TGCAGTGCTAGGTCCACCGGGGAGCTGTTTTTT.

The DNA for the CDR3 is TGTGCCAGCAGTTTTCGCGGGAGTGTTGGAGATACGCAGTATTTT. Translated, it gives CASSFRGSVGDTQYF. The genes are TRBV28 and TRBJ2-3, with 7 bases lining up with TRBD2. The CDR3 covers 15 residues. Losses at the gene ends were 3 bases for V and 5 bases for J; bases not matched to a gene: 8. In germline, CDR1 is MDHEN, CDR2 SYDVKM.

The chain recombines TRBV18 with TRBJ2-7; D may be TRBD2 (5 bases). The CDR3 sequence is 15 residues long. V was clipped by 6 bases and J by 3 bases, with 18 bases between them. The germline V gene has CDR1 KGHSH and CDR2 LQKENI. The CDR3: CASSIIVGEGYEQYF. The CDR3, as DNA: TGTGCCAGCTCTATTATCGTGGGAGAGGGCTACGAGCAGTACTTC.

This chain uses TRBV27 with TRBJ2-2, with 10 bases that match TRBD2. The CDR3 totals 16 residues. V trimming: 3 bases; J trimming: 4 bases; junction bases outside the gene matches: 5. From germline, CDR1 is MNHEY and CDR2 SMNVEV (reference sequence). The CDR3 protein is CASSLASGSSTGELFF. In DNA form, the CDR3 reads TGTGCCAGCAGTTTGGCTAGCGGGAGTTCCACCGGGGAGCTGTTTTTT.

As DNA, the CDR3 is TGTGCCAGCAGCTTTTCACTAGCGGGGGTGGATACGCAGTATTTT. Its protein is CASSFSLAGVDTQYF. V is TRBV7-9 and J is TRBJ2-3, with 11 nucleotides matching TRBD2. This CDR3 contains 15 residues. Trimming removed 3 bases from V and 6 bases from J; junction bases left unmatched: 5. Germline CDR1 SEHNR, CDR2 FQNEAQ (reference sequence).

The genes are TRBV7-2 and TRBJ2-5; D is possibly TRBD1 or TRBD2 (5 bases each). The germline V and J ends were trimmed by 5 bases and 4 bases, with 14 bases remaining between them. CDR1 is SGHTA, CDR2 FQGNSA, per germline. The CDR3 is made up of 14 amino acids. The CDR3 protein is CASSPGFGGETQYF. The CDR3 DNA reads as TGTGCCAGCAGCCCTGGTTTTGGGGGAGAGACCCAGTACTTC.

This clone was seen a handful of times. This chain links TRBV5-1 with TRBJ1-5, with D tentatively TRBD1 (6 bases). The V and J ends lost 4 bases and 0 bases respectively, with 14 bases between them. The CDR3 covers 16 residues. CDR1 and CDR2 (germline): SGHRS, YFSETQ. CDR3 sequence (DNA): TGCGCCAGCAGCCCGGGACACGACCATAGCAATCAGCCCCAGCATTTT. Translated, it gives CASSPGHDHSNQPQHF.

The count of this clone is one. The chain carries TRBV7-9 and TRBJ1-4; D is unclear. Germline V CDR1 and CDR2: SEHNR, FQNEAQ (reference sequence). The CDR3 is made up of 18 amino acids. V was pared by 1 base and J by 4 bases, with 19 bases between. CDR3 coding DNA: TGTGCCAGCAGCTTAGTTAACTGGAAGGCCGGAATTAATGAAAAACTGTTTTTT. Translation: CASSLVNWKAGINEKLFF.

The CDR3 here is CASSEAVRGEQYF. The CDR3 DNA reads as TGTGCCAGCAGTGAAGCGGTACGGGGCGAGCAGTACTTC. This chain connects TRBV2 to TRBJ2-7, with a weak D call TRBD2 (5 bases). CDR3 size: 13 residues. V was clipped by 0 bases and J by 6 bases, with 9 bases between them. Germline V gene sequence: CDR1 SNHLY, CDR2 FYNNEI.

The V gene is TRBV28, the J gene TRBJ2-1; TRBD2 agrees at 7 bases. CDR3 size: 15 residues. The germline CDR1 and CDR2 sequences are MDHEN and SYDVKM. V shed 7 bases, J shed 1 base, and the junction held 7 bases outside the gene matches. The CDR3 coding sequence is TGTGCCAGCACCCCTAGCGGAACTTCCTACAATGAGCAGTTCTTC. Translated: CASTPSGTSYNEQFF.

CDR3 residues: CASSYPQGITEAFF. The DNA of the CDR3 is TGTGCCAGCAGTTACCCACAGGGGATCACTGAAGCTTTCTTT. This chain connects TRBV6-5 to TRBJ1-1, with TRBD1 matching 7 bases. V gave up 2 bases and J gave up 4 bases; unmatched junction bases: 4. Germline values: CDR1 MNHEY, CDR2 SVGAGI. The CDR3 loop spans 14 amino acids.